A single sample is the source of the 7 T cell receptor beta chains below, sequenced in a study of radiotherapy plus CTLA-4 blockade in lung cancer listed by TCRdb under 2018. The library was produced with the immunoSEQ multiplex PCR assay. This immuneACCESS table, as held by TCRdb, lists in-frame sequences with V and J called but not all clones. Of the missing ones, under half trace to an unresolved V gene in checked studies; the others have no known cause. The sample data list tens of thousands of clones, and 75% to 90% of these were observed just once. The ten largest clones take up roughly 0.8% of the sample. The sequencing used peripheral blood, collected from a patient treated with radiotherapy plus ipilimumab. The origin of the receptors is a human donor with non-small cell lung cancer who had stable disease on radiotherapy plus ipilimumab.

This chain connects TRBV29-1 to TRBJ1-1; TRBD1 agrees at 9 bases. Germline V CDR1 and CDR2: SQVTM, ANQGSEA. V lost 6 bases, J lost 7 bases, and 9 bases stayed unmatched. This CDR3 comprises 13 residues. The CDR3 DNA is TGCAGCGTCGGGGGACAGGGAATCGGTGAAGCTTTCTTT. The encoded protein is CSVGGQGIGEAFF.

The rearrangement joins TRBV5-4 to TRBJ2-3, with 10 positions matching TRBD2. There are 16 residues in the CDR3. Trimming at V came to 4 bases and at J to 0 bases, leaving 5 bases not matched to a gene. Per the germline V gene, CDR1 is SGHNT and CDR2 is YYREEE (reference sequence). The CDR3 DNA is TGTGCCAGCAGCATACCAGCGGGGGGGAGCACAGATACGCAGTATTTT. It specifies CASSIPAGGSTDTQYF.

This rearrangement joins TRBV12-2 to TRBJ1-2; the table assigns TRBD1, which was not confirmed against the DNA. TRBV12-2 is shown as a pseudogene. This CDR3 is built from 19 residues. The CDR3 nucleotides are TGTGCAAGTCGCTTAGCACCAGCCCTATTTACAGGGGTTGACTATGGCTACACCTTC. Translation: CASRLAPALFTGVDYGYTF.

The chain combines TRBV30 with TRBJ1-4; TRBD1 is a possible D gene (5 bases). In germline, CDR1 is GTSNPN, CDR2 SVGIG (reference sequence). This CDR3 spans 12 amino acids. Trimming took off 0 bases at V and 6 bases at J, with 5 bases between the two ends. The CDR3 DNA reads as TGTGCCTGGAGTGTAGGGGATGAAAAACTGTTTTTT. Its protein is CAWSVGDEKLFF.

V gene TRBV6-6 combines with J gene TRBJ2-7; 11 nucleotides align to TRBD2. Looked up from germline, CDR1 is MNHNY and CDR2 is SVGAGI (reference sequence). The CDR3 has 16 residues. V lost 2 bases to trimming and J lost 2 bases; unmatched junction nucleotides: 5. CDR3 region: CASSYGLAGGTYEQYF. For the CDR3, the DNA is TGTGCCAGCAGTTACGGGTTAGCGGGAGGGACCTACGAGCAGTACTTC.

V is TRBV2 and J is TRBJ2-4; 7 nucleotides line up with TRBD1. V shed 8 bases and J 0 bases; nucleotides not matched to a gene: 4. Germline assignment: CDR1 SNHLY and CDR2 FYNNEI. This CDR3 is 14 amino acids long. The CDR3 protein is CASARQGAKNIQYF. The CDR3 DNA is TGTGCCAGCGCACGACAGGGAGCCAAAAACATTCAGTACTTC.

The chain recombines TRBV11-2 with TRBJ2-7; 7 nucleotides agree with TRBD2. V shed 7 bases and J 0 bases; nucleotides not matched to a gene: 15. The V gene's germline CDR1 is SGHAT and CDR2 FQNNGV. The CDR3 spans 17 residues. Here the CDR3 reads CASTSGQRGRISYEQYF. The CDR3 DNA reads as TGTGCCAGCACCTCGGGCCAGCGGGGCCGGATCTCCTACGAGCAGTACTTC.